This T cell receptor beta chain was captured in a study of cytotoxic CD8 clonotypes in ibrutinib-treated CLL. Study results and limitations: Treatment left the uncommon public clonotypes either contracted or stable in frequency.

CDR3 length equals 13 residues. CDR1 and CDR2 from the germline V gene are SNHLY and FYNNEI. The V and J ends lost 4 bases and 6 bases respectively, with 10 bases between them. As regards this clone: Its target is unknown.

The assay was immunoSEQ multiplex PCR, and TCRdb's table has in-frame clones only and misses some. Altogether hundreds of thousands of clones are present, around 70% being singletons, with the ten largest covering over 15%. PBMCs were cryopreserved, and 1.5 to 2.5 micrograms of genomic DNA from them went into TCR beta libraries. The sequence derives from a human donor with chronic lymphocytic leukemia. The specimen comprised PBMCs, sampled after 24 months of ibrutinib treatment. The chain employs TRBV2 and TRBJ1-5; a weak D match, TRBD1 (6 bases). CDR3 amino acids: CASSVQGSQPQHF. The CDR3 DNA is TGTGCCAGCAGTGTACAGGGCAGTCAGCCCCAGCATTTT.